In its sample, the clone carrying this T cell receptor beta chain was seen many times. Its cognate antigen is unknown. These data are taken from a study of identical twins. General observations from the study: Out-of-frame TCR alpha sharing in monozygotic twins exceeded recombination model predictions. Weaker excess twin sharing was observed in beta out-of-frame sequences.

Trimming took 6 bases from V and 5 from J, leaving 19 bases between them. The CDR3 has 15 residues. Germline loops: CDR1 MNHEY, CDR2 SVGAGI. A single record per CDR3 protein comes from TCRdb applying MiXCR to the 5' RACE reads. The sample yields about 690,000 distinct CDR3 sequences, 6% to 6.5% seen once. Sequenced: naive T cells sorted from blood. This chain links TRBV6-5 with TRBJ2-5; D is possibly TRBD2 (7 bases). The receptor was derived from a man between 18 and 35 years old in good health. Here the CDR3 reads CASSYAGGRRETQYF. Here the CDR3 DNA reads TGTGCCAGCAGCTACGCCGGGGGGCGCCGGGAGACCCAGTACTTC.